The 26 T cell receptor beta chains below all came from one sample that was sequenced in a study of blood T cell repertoires in COVID-19. The repertoire was sequenced with immunoSEQ multiplex PCR; TCRdb's copy has only in-frame clones and lacks some. This table has about 440,000 clones, nearly 90% appearing once. The sequenced sample consisted of PBMCs or T cells enriched from blood (not recorded which). Source of these receptors: a woman younger than 30 with acute COVID-19.

The CDR3 sequence is CASSLFGSSGNTIYF. For the CDR3, the DNA is TGTGCCAGCAGCTTATTTGGTAGCTCTGGAAACACCATATATTTT. This chain uses TRBV7-9 with TRBJ1-3; D remains ambiguous. The CDR3 has 15 amino acids. V was clipped by 2 bases and J by 0 bases, with 8 bases between them. CDR1 and CDR2 (germline): SEHNR, FQNEAQ (reference sequence).

The rearrangement joins TRBV5-1 to TRBJ2-1; possibly TRBD2 for D (5 bases). This CDR3 is built from 14 residues. The V end lost 2 bases, the J end lost 2 bases, and 8 bases lay between the germline ends. Germline CDR1 SGHRS, CDR2 YFSETQ. CDR3 in amino acids: CASSFGGTYNEQFF. Here the CDR3 DNA reads TGCGCCAGCAGCTTTGGAGGAACCTACAATGAGCAGTTCTTC.

The chain employs TRBV30 and TRBJ1-5; 9 bases fit TRBD1. Trimming took 2 bases from V and 6 from J; bases not matched to a gene: 2. The germline V gene encodes CDR1 GTSNPN and CDR2 SVGIG (reference sequence). This CDR3 is 13 amino acids long. For the CDR3, the DNA is TGTGCCTGGAGTTGGACAGGGGCTCAGCCCCAGCATTTT. This translates into CAWSWTGAQPQHF.

The chain carries TRBV29-1 and TRBJ2-1, with D possibly being TRBD2 (5 bases). The CDR3 has 16 residues. The V gene lost 4 bases and the J gene lost 6 bases, with 22 bases spanning the gap. CDR1 is SQVTM, CDR2 ANQGSEA, per germline. This chain's CDR3 is CSVGPLFRGKFNEQFF. In DNA form, the CDR3 reads TGCAGCGTTGGCCCTCTTTTTCGGGGTAAATTCAATGAGCAGTTCTTC.

CDR3 in DNA: TGTGCCATCAGTGAGTCGACCGGGGTTCCCTACGAGCAGTACTTC. As protein: CAISESTGVPYEQYF. This chain joins TRBV10-3 and TRBJ2-7; TRBD2 might be the D (5 bases). CDR1 is ENHRY and CDR2 is SYGVKD in the germline V gene. The CDR3 is 15 residues long. Trimming left V 0 bases short and J 2 bases short, with 11 bases between.

The chain combines TRBV27 with TRBJ1-1; 7 bases line up with TRBD1. V was pared by 4 bases and J by 1 base, with 3 bases of the junction left unmatched. The germline V gene has CDR1 MNHEY and CDR2 SMNVEV (reference sequence). The CDR3 covers 14 residues. CDR3 sequence (DNA): TGTGCCAGCAGTTACAGGGGAGGGAACACTGAAGCTTTCTTT. It translates to CASSYRGGNTEAFF.

V is TRBV7-9 and J is TRBJ2-4; 14 bases line up with TRBD2. The CDR3 totals 16 residues. V shed 5 bases, J shed 8 bases, and the junction held 8 bases outside the gene matches. Germline values: CDR1 SEHNR, CDR2 FQNEAQ (reference sequence). The DNA for the CDR3 is TGTGCCAGCAGCCCCCGGACTAGCGGGAGGCTGGACATTCAGTACTTC. It specifies CASSPRTSGRLDIQYF.

The J gene is TRBJ2-2, the V gene TRBV6-5, with D possibly matching TRBD2 (5 bases). CDR1 MNHEY and CDR2 SVGAGI come from the germline V gene. This CDR3 spans 15 amino acids. The germline V and J ends were trimmed by 2 bases and 3 bases, with 10 bases remaining between them. The CDR3 DNA reads as TGTGCCAGCAGTTACCGGGGAACGGACACCGGGGAGCTGTTTTTT. Its translation: CASSYRGTDTGELFF.

The V gene is TRBV6-5, the J gene TRBJ2-7; 7 nucleotides align to TRBD2. This CDR3 is 14 amino acids long. V dropped 6 bases and J dropped 7; count of bases not matched to a gene: 12. CDR1 and CDR2 from the germline V gene are MNHEY and SVGAGI. For the CDR3, the DNA is TGTGCCAGCAGCCCGCGGGAGATGGTAGGGGAGCAGTACTTC. This encodes CASSPREMVGEQYF.

This rearrangement joins TRBV11-2 to TRBJ2-1, with 8 bases lining up with TRBD2. There are 15 residues in the CDR3. Germline CDR1 is SGHAT and CDR2 is FQNNGV. After removal of 5 bases from V and 3 bases from J, the junction contained 6 bases not matched to a gene. The DNA of the CDR3 is TGTGCCAGCAGCCCCAGCGGGAGTCGCTACAATGAGCAGTTCTTC. This gives the protein CASSPSGSRYNEQFF.

The chain joins TRBV18 to TRBJ2-7; 7 bases align to TRBD1. After removal of 4 bases from V and 6 bases from J, the junction contained 9 bases not matched to a gene. The CDR3 covers 14 residues. Looked up from germline, CDR1 is KGHSH and CDR2 is LQKENI. In nucleotides, the CDR3 is TGTGCCAGCTCACATGACAGGGCGTCCCTCGAGCAGTACTTC. Its protein product is CASSHDRASLEQYF.

The chain carries TRBV28 and TRBJ1-6, with TRBD1 identical over 11 bases. Trimming removed 1 base from V and 7 bases from J; junction bases left unmatched: 3. CDR3 size: 16 residues. CDR1 is MDHEN and CDR2 is SYDVKM in the germline V gene. Here the CDR3 reads CASSLSRTGGNSPLHF. Written as DNA, the CDR3 is TGTGCCAGCAGTTTATCGCGGACAGGGGGCAATTCACCCCTCCACTTT.

The DNA of the CDR3 is TGTGCCAGCAGCGCCCGGGCCCTAGCGGGGGGGGATGAGCAGTTCTTC. Protein product: CASSARALAGGDEQFF. V gene TRBV11-1 combines with J gene TRBJ2-1, with 12 bases that match TRBD2. Germline V lookup: CDR1 SGHAT, CDR2 FQDESV (reference sequence). J was trimmed by 8 bases and V by 5 bases; bases with no gene match: 10. CDR3 length equals 16 residues. The full variable domain, its missing parts supplied by reference TRBV11-1 and TRBJ2-1, is EAEVAQSPRYKITEKSQAVAFWCDPISGHATLYWYRQILGQGPELLVQFQDESVVDDSQLPKDRFSAERLKGVDSTLKIQPAELGDSAMYLCASSARALAGGDEQFFGPGTRLTVL.

The chain is built from TRBV10-3 and TRBJ2-7, with D perhaps TRBD2 (6 bases). CDR1 and CDR2 (germline): ENHRY, SYGVKD. This CDR3 has 14 amino acids. V shed 10 bases and J shed 4 bases, with 20 bases lying between them. For the CDR3, the DNA is TGTGCCACCCTTCTCGGGACGGGGGATTACGAGCAGTACTTC. This encodes CATLLGTGDYEQYF.

V gene TRBV7-3 combines with J gene TRBJ1-1; 7 bases match TRBD1. V shed 3 bases, J shed 4 bases, and the junction held 2 bases outside the gene matches. Germline loops: CDR1 SGHTA, CDR2 FQGTGA. This CDR3 is 13 amino acids long. CDR3 bases: TGTGCCAGCAGCTTCGGACAGGCCACTGAAGCTTTCTTT. Its translation is CASSFGQATEAFF.

This chain uses TRBV5-6 with TRBJ1-1; 7 nucleotides match TRBD1. The length of the CDR3 is 13 residues. V shed 5 bases and J 5 bases; nucleotides not matched to a gene: 6. CDR1 and CDR2 from the germline V gene are SGHDT and YYEEEE. CDR3 bases: TGTGCCAGCAGAGTGACAGGGAGGACTGAAGCTTTCTTT. It specifies CASRVTGRTEAFF.

The genes are TRBV2 and TRBJ2-6, with no clear D. CDR1 is SNHLY, CDR2 FYNNEI, per germline. The V and J ends lost 6 bases and 0 bases respectively, with 9 bases between them. The CDR3 spans 15 residues. CDR3: CASSPGRSGANVLTF. For the CDR3, the DNA is TGTGCCAGCAGCCCGGGTCGCTCTGGGGCCAACGTCCTGACTTTC.

This chain joins TRBV5-1 and TRBJ2-2; D ambiguous. The CDR3 has 15 residues. Germline CDR1 reads SGHRS; CDR2 reads YFSETQ. The V end was cut by 5 bases, the J end by 0 bases, with 11 bases between. CDR3 protein: CASRVAAANTGELFF. In nucleotides, the CDR3 is TGCGCCAGCAGGGTGGCGGCCGCGAACACCGGGGAGCTGTTTTTT. Using reference TRBV5-1 and TRBJ2-2 for the parts outside the CDR3, the full variable domain is KAGVTQTPRYLIKTRGQQVTLSCSPISGHRSVSWYQQTPGQGLQFLFEYFSETQRNKGNFPGRFSGRQFSNSRSEMNVSTLELGDSALYLCASRVAAANTGELFFGEGSRLTVL.

This chain connects TRBV5-4 to TRBJ2-7; D unresolved. The CDR3 sequence is 12 residues long. From germline, CDR1 is SGHNT and CDR2 YYREEE (reference sequence). The V end lost 1 base, the J end lost 7 bases, and 9 bases lay between the germline ends. The CDR3 sequence: CASSLPDREQYF. CDR3 DNA sequence: TGTGCCAGCAGCTTGCCAGATCGAGAGCAGTACTTC. The entire variable domain, with the rest obtained from reference TRBV5-4 and TRBJ2-7, is as follows: ETGVTQSPTHLIKTRGQQVTLRCSSQSGHNTVSWYQQALGQGPQFIFQYYREEENGRGNFPPRFSGLQFPNYSSELNVNALELDDSALYLCASSLPDREQYFGPGTRLTVT.

This clone was detected once. This chain uses TRBV9 with TRBJ1-1, with TRBD1 identical over 9 bases. This CDR3 region has 14 residues. The germline CDR1 and CDR2 sequences are SGDLS and YYNGEE. V trimming: 2 bases; J trimming: 5 bases; junction bases outside the gene matches: 4. This chain's CDR3 is CASSVTGGITEAFF. As DNA, the CDR3 is TGTGCCAGCAGCGTGACAGGGGGAATAACTGAAGCTTTCTTT.

The gene calls are TRBV21-1 and TRBJ2-7; no check of the table's D call, TRBD1, against the DNA was made. TRBV21-1 is described as a pseudogene. CDR3 length: 22 amino acids. Here the CDR3 DNA reads TGTGCCAGCAGCAAAGTGATCCGAGGACAGGGCCGGGGCAAGACGGGGTCCTACGAGCAGTACTTC. Translated, it gives CASSKVIRGQGRGKTGSYEQYF.

The chain has TRBV5-4 and TRBJ2-1, with D possibly being TRBD1 (6 bases). The CDR3 extends over 13 amino acids. V was pared by 5 bases and J by 10 bases, with 16 bases between. Germline CDR1 reads SGHNT; CDR2 reads YYREEE (reference sequence). CDR3 nucleotide sequence: TGTGCCAGCAGTTTAACAGGGCAGGACGAGCAGTTCTTC. This sequence encodes CASSLTGQDEQFF.

The V gene is TRBV27, the J gene TRBJ1-2, with 8 bases aligning to TRBD1. The CDR3 extends over 13 amino acids. V gave up 3 bases and J gave up 7 bases; unmatched junction bases: 4. The germline gives CDR1 MNHEY, CDR2 SMNVEV (reference sequence). CDR3 sequence: CASSFTGGLGYTF. The CDR3 DNA follows: TGTGCCAGCAGTTTTACAGGGGGGCTTGGCTACACCTTC.

This chain joins TRBV7-6 and TRBJ1-5; no clear D. V was shortened by 5 bases and J by 7 bases, with 15 bases between the two germline ends. CDR1 is SGHVS and CDR2 is FNYEAQ in the germline V gene. The length of the CDR3 is 14 residues. CDR3 protein: CASSPGEGGQPQHF. The CDR3 bases are TGTGCCAGCAGCCCCGGGGAGGGTGGCCAGCCCCAGCATTTT.

This chain links TRBV2 with TRBJ2-5; tentative D call: TRBD2 (5 bases). Trimming removed 3 bases at V and 6 bases at J, with 11 bases between. CDR1 is SNHLY and CDR2 is FYNNEI in the germline V gene. CDR3 length equals 13 residues. CDR3 sequence (DNA): TGTGCCAGCAGTGAGGGCTCGGGAAAGACCCAGTACTTC. Translated: CASSEGSGKTQYF.

This rearrangement joins TRBV18 to TRBJ1-1, with D perhaps matching TRBD1 (5 bases). CDR1 and CDR2 from the germline V gene are KGHSH and LQKENI. CDR3 length: 14 residues. V was cut by 2 bases and J by 4 bases, with 11 bases left in between. This chain's CDR3 is CASSPAGQGTEAFF. The DNA for the CDR3 is TGTGCCAGCTCACCAGCGGGGCAGGGCACTGAAGCTTTCTTT.